Presented here are 4 T cell receptor beta chains from one specimen sequenced in a study of early T cells in non-severe SARS-CoV-2 infection. One entry per CDR3 protein results from TCRdb running MiXCR on the 5' RACE reads. The sample has fewer than 55,000 distinct CDR3 sequences; 7% to 10% are singletons. Sequenced input: whole blood. The receptors stem from an adult who was a healthcare worker with PCR-confirmed SARS-CoV-2 infection or an uninfected control (not recorded which).

This clonotype was seen repeatedly, ten times or more. The chain recombines TRBV30 with TRBJ1-6; D remains ambiguous. CDR1 GTSNPN and CDR2 SVGIG come from the germline V gene (reference sequence). This CDR3 has 14 residues. Trimming shortened V by 2 bases and J by 7 bases, and 12 bases separated the two germline ends. In nucleotides, the CDR3 is TGTGCCTGGAGTTCAGACCGGGTAAATTCACCCCTCCACTTT. Translated: CAWSSDRVNSPLHF. The full variable domain, with the rest looked up from reference TRBV30 and TRBJ1-6, is SQTIHQWPATLVQPVGSPLSLECTVEGTSNPNLYWYRQAAGRGLQLLFYSVGIGQISSEVPQNLSASRPQDRQFILSSKKLLLSDSGFYLCAWSSDRVNSPLHFGNGTRLTVT.

This clonotype occurred many times. The gene calls are TRBV7-2 and TRBJ2-7; D is unclear. There are 12 residues in the CDR3. Trimming cost V 5 bases and J 3 bases, with 8 bases left between them. CDR1 is SGHTA, CDR2 FQGNSA, per germline. The CDR3 DNA reads TGTGCCAGCAGCAACTCACTCTACGAGCAGTACTTC. It specifies CASSNSLYEQYF.

At least ten counts were recorded for this clonotype. V usage is TRBV19 and J usage is TRBJ1-2; 8 nucleotides align to TRBD1. Germline V gives CDR1 LNHDA, CDR2 SQIVND (reference sequence). The CDR3 loop spans 14 amino acids. Unmatched junction bases numbered 4, after V lost 1 base and J lost 6 bases. The CDR3 nucleotides are TGTGCCAGTAGTATAGGTGGGACAGGCCATGGCTACACCTTC. The encoded protein is CASSIGGTGHGYTF.

This clonotype was detected a few times. V gene TRBV3-1 combines with J gene TRBJ1-5, with D unclear. The CDR3 consists of 14 residues. The germline CDR1 and CDR2 sequences are LGHDT and YNNKEL (reference sequence). The V and J ends lost 0 bases and 0 bases respectively, with 3 bases between them. CDR3 sequence reads: CASSQDSSNQPQHF. DNA of the CDR3: TGTGCCAGCAGCCAAGACAGTAGCAATCAGCCCCAGCATTTT.